The rows below give T cell receptor beta chains drawn from one sample of a study of cytotoxic CD8 clonotypes in ibrutinib-treated CLL. Profiling relied on immunoSEQ multiplex PCR, and the TCRdb table lists in-frame clones only, not all of them. Found here are approximately 100,000 clones, about 53% of them singletons; the top ten hold under 45%. The sequencing used PBMCs, collected after 24 months of ibrutinib treatment. The receptors originated from a human donor with chronic lymphocytic leukemia. Each CDR3 is given with its conserved first and last residue. The D gene is left open where the match is weak. A clone size is listed for some rows: how often the clone was seen (once, few, many), or a class if it is expanded.

size,V,J,length,D,CDR3,DNA
.,TRBV9,TRBJ2-1,15,.,CASSVGPPTYNEQFF,TGTGCCAGCAGCGTAGGGCCGCCCACATACAATGAGCAGTTCTTC
.,TRBV4-1,TRBJ1-1,14,.,CASSQPQGTTEAFF,TGCGCCAGCAGCCAGCCTCAGGGGACCACTGAAGCTTTCTTT
.,TRBV18,TRBJ1-5,14,.,CASSPWTVNQPQHF,TGTGCCAGCTCACCCTGGACAGTAAATCAGCCCCAGCATTTT
.,TRBV30,TRBJ1-1,13,.,CAWRYGVGTEAFF,TGTGCCTGGAGATACGGGGTGGGGACTGAAGCTTTCTTT
once,TRBV19,TRBJ1-3,15,.,CASSIQLNSGNTIYF,TGTGCCAGTAGTATTCAGCTTAACTCTGGAAACACCATATATTTT
.,TRBV15,TRBJ2-1,15,.,CATSSGTGFLNEQFF,TGTGCCACCAGCTCGGGGACCGGGTTTTTGAATGAGCAGTTCTTC
.,TRBV18,TRBJ1-2,14,.,CASSPFDSNYGYTF,TGTGCCAGCTCACCCTTCGATTCTAACTATGGCTACACCTTC
once,TRBV7-6,TRBJ2-5,14,.,CASSLVAEKETQYF,TGTGCCAGCAGCTTAGTGGCAGAAAAAGAGACCCAGTACTTC
few,TRBV19,TRBJ1-4,16,.,CASTPREGSTNEKLFF,TGTGCCAGTACCCCTAGGGAGGGGTCCACTAATGAAAAACTGTTTTTT
once,TRBV4-3,TRBJ2-2,15,.,CASSQQGGVTGELFF,TGCGCCAGCAGCCAACAGGGGGGTGTCACCGGGGAGCTGTTTTTT
.,TRBV7-2,TRBJ2-1,16,TRBD1,CASSREGTGNYNEQFF,TGTGCCAGCAGCCGAGAGGGGACAGGGAATTACAATGAGCAGTTCTTC
.,TRBV5-1,TRBJ2-5,14,.,CASSSSGQRETQYF,TGCGCCAGCAGCTCTTCAGGACAGCGGGAGACCCAGTACTTC
once,TRBV11-2,TRBJ2-3,16,.,CASSGTRGGLGDTQYF,TGTGCCAGCAGCGGTACTCGTGGGGGGCTGGGGGATACGCAGTATTTT
.,TRBV6-6,TRBJ2-7,11,.,CASSFYYEQYF,TGTGCCAGCAGCTTCTACTACGAGCAGTACTTC
.,TRBV2,TRBJ2-5,15,TRBD2,CASSGEAGGVETQYF,TGTGCCAGCAGTGGTGAAGCGGGGGGAGTTGAGACCCAGTACTTC
once,TRBV5-6,TRBJ1-3,14,TRBD1,CASSSGTGANTIYF,TGTGCCAGCAGCTCAGGGACAGGGGCCAACACCATATATTTT
few,TRBV7-2,TRBJ2-4,14,.,CASSLGVAKNIQYF,TGTGCCAGCAGCTTAGGAGTAGCCAAAAACATTCAGTACTTC
few,TRBV4-3,TRBJ1-6,15,TRBD1,CASSQDTTGSSPLHF,TGCGCCAGCAGCCAAGATACGACAGGGTCCTCACCCCTCCACTTT
.,TRBV29-1,TRBJ2-1,15,.,CSVEGERRLNNEQFF,TGCAGCGTTGAAGGGGAACGCAGACTGAACAATGAGCAGTTCTTC
.,TRBV29-1,TRBJ2-1,16,.,CSVEDGVREQGNEQFF,TGCAGCGTTGAAGATGGGGTCAGGGAACAAGGCAATGAGCAGTTCTTC
.,TRBV9,TRBJ2-7,12,.,CASSPHPYEQYF,TGTGCCAGCAGCCCCCATCCCTACGAGCAGTACTTC
few,TRBV7-2,TRBJ1-1,16,.,CASSLADLGYLTEAFF,TGTGCCAGCAGCTTAGCGGACCTGGGGTATCTCACTGAAGCTTTCTTT
.,TRBV6-1,TRBJ1-1,12,.,CASRQGHTEAFF,TGTGCCAGCAGACAGGGACACACTGAAGCTTTCTTT
few,TRBV4-1,TRBJ2-5,13,TRBD1,CASSLQGQETQYF,TGCGCCAGCAGCCTACAGGGGCAAGAGACCCAGTACTTC
.,TRBV18,TRBJ2-7,14,TRBD1,CASSRGQGGYEQYF,TGTGCCAGCTCCCGAGGACAGGGGGGCTACGAGCAGTACTTC
.,TRBV4-1,TRBJ2-3,15,.,CASSQDGGSTDTQYF,TGCGCCAGCAGCCAAGATGGGGGGTCCACAGATACGCAGTATTTT
.,TRBV9,TRBJ1-1,16,TRBD1,CASSVAGTGVPTEAFF,TGTGCCAGCAGCGTAGCGGGGACAGGGGTTCCCACTGAAGCTTTCTTT
few,TRBV5-1,TRBJ2-7,14,.,CASSLEGSPYEQYF,TGCGCCAGCAGCTTGGAAGGTTCCCCCTACGAGCAGTACTTC
many,TRBV5-1,TRBJ2-7,14,TRBD2,CASSSGTSGYEQYF,TGCGCCAGCAGCTCCGGGACTAGCGGCTACGAGCAGTACTTC
.,TRBV25-1,TRBJ2-3,17,TRBD2,CASSELLAGGSADTQYF,TGTGCCAGCAGTGAATTACTAGCGGGGGGGTCGGCAGATACGCAGTATTTT
few,TRBV18,TRBJ1-3,16,.,CASSTLGRGEGNTIYF,TGTGCCAGCTCAACCCTAGGGAGGGGCGAAGGAAACACCATATATTTT
.,TRBV5-6,TRBJ1-2,11,.,CASRRNYGYTF,TGTGCCAGCAGACGGAACTATGGCTACACCTTC
many,TRBV7-3,TRBJ2-7,14,TRBD1,CASSRGQGVNEQYF,TGTGCCAGCAGCCGGGGACAGGGTGTCAACGAGCAGTACTTC
.,TRBV7-2,TRBJ1-1,16,.,CASSFRTTELNTEAFF,TGTGCCAGCAGCTTCAGAACGACGGAGTTGAACACTGAAGCTTTCTTT
.,TRBV5-1,TRBJ2-7,15,.,CASSRSQASSYEQYF,TGCGCCAGCAGCCGGTCACAGGCCTCTTCCTACGAGCAGTACTTC
.,TRBV19,TRBJ1-6,13,TRBD1,CASGQGRDSPLHF,TGTGCCAGTGGACAGGGGAGGGATTCACCCCTCCACTTT
few,TRBV6-1,TRBJ1-2,14,.,CASAGTATNYGYTF,TGTGCCAGCGCCGGGACGGCCACTAACTATGGCTACACCTTC